The 20 T cell receptor beta chains given below trace back to one sample, sequenced in a study of early T cells in non-severe SARS-CoV-2 infection. TCRdb re-called the 5' RACE reads with MiXCR, one entry per CDR3 protein. There are 30,000 to 40,000 distinct CDR3 sequences in the sample; more than 5% occur only once, and 7.6% lies in the top ten. Material: whole blood. The receptors originated from an adult who was a healthcare worker with PCR-confirmed SARS-CoV-2 infection or an uninfected control (not recorded which).

This clonotype was counted at least ten times. This sequence joins TRBV4-1 and TRBJ1-1; unclear D gene. Trimming pared 1 base from V and 1 base from J, leaving 10 bases between. The CDR3 runs 15 residues. Per germline, CDR1 MGHRA and CDR2 YSYEKL. The DNA of the CDR3 is TGCGCCAGCAGCCAAGTAACGATAGGGAACACTGAAGCTTTCTTT. As protein: CASSQVTIGNTEAFF.

This clonotype was counted at least ten times. The chain combines TRBV11-2 with TRBJ1-2, with a possible D match to TRBD1 (5 bases). CDR1 is SGHAT and CDR2 is FQNNGV in the germline V gene. This CDR3 has 12 residues. The V end was cut by 4 bases, the J end by 5 bases, with 8 bases between. The chain's CDR3 is CASSSDRYGYTF. CDR3 nucleotides: TGTGCCAGCAGCTCCGACAGATATGGCTACACCTTC.

This clonotype has ten or more counts. The chain carries TRBV9 and TRBJ2-2; no reliable D call. Germline CDR1 reads SGDLS; CDR2 reads YYNGEE. The CDR3 has 16 amino acids. V was pared by 0 bases and J by 0 bases, with 9 bases between. The CDR3 protein is CASSVASIPNTGELFF. For the CDR3, the DNA is TGTGCCAGCAGCGTAGCTAGTATCCCGAACACCGGGGAGCTGTTTTTT.

In its sample, this clonotype was seen many times. The chain has TRBV6-6 and TRBJ2-1, with D possibly TRBD2 on 5 matching bases. Trimming left V 4 bases short and J 0 bases short, with 10 bases between. The CDR3 totals 15 residues. Germline-derived CDR1 and CDR2 are MNHNY and SVGAGI (reference sequence). In DNA form, the CDR3 reads TGTGCCAGCAGTTTCCTTGGGAGCTCCTACAATGAGCAGTTCTTC. It encodes CASSFLGSSYNEQFF.

This clonotype was counted at least ten times. This sequence joins TRBV20-1 and TRBJ1-2; D call uncertain. Germline V gene sequence: CDR1 DFQATT, CDR2 SNEGSKA (reference sequence). Trimming removed 6 bases at V and 8 bases at J, with 13 bases between. CDR3 length equals 11 residues. The CDR3 coding sequence is TGCAGTGCGGCCCCCGGTCCCGGCTACACCTTC. Translating gives CSAAPGPGYTF.

The table lists this clonotype with many counts. This sequence joins TRBV20-1 and TRBJ2-5; D remains unclear. CDR1 is DFQATT, CDR2 SNEGSKA, per germline (reference sequence). There are 15 residues in the CDR3. Trimming shortened V by 0 bases and J by 4 bases, and 15 bases separated the two germline ends. The CDR3 DNA reads TGCAGTGCTAGAGATCGCAGCCCGTTCGGAGAGACCCAGTACTTC. Translated, it gives CSARDRSPFGETQYF.

This clonotype was counted many times. The rearrangement uses TRBV3-1 and TRBJ1-6, with 7 nucleotides matching TRBD1. From germline, CDR1 is LGHDT and CDR2 YNNKEL (reference sequence). Losses at the gene ends were 3 bases for V and 11 bases for J; bases not matched to a gene: 7. There are 14 residues in the CDR3. The CDR3 region is CASSHGTESAPLHF. The CDR3 DNA reads TGTGCCAGCAGCCACGGGACAGAGAGCGCACCCCTCCACTTT.

This clonotype was seen repeatedly, ten times or more. V usage is TRBV10-1 and J usage is TRBJ1-5, with no clear D. The CDR3 length is 14 residues. Germline V gives CDR1 WNHNN, CDR2 SYGVQD (reference sequence). V dropped 4 bases and J dropped 9 bases, with 16 bases sitting between them. The CDR3 region is CASSAYRGSGPQHF. CDR3 DNA sequence: TGCGCCAGCAGTGCATACCGGGGATCCGGGCCCCAGCATTTT.

This chain uses TRBV15 with TRBJ2-7, with D perhaps TRBD1 (5 bases). The V gene's germline CDR1 is LNHNV and CDR2 YYDKDF (reference sequence). The V end was cut by 5 bases, the J end by 2 bases, with 13 bases between. The CDR3 contains 14 residues. The CDR3 spells CATSPSPGTYEQYF. The CDR3 DNA is TGTGCCACCAGCCCGAGCCCAGGGACCTACGAGCAGTACTTC.

This clonotype occurred many times. The chain combines TRBV20-1 with TRBJ2-1, with 9 bases lining up with TRBD2. Per the germline V gene, CDR1 is DFQATT and CDR2 is SNEGSKA (reference sequence). The CDR3 consists of 15 residues. Germline trimming cut 6 bases from V and 4 bases from J; bases unmatched to any gene: 10. CDR3 protein: CSAHAGTSYYNEQFF. In nucleotides, the CDR3 is TGCAGTGCGCACGCCGGGACTAGCTATTACAATGAGCAGTTCTTC.

This clonotype is medium-sized in the sample. The chain couples TRBV12-3 or TRBV12-4 to TRBJ1-2; 8 nucleotides line up with TRBD1. J lost 4 bases, V lost 9 bases, and 10 bases had no gene match. The CDR3 is 14 residues long. The CDR3 nucleotides are TGTGCCAGTTCGACCGGGACAGGATTCTATGGCTACACCTTC. It translates to CASSTGTGFYGYTF.

This clonotype has at least ten counts. The chain carries TRBV12-3 or TRBV12-4 and TRBJ1-3, with D perhaps TRBD1 (5 bases). The CDR3 is made up of 16 amino acids. V gave up 0 bases and J gave up 0 bases, with 9 bases separating them. CDR3 in amino acids: CASSLAGDSSGNTIYF. Written as DNA, the CDR3 is TGTGCCAGCAGTTTAGCGGGGGATAGCTCTGGAAACACCATATATTTT.

Ten or more counts support this clonotype. The rearrangement links TRBV3-1 to TRBJ2-7; D is unclear. Germline V lookup: CDR1 LGHDT, CDR2 YNNKEL (reference sequence). The CDR3 consists of 15 residues. V dropped 1 base and J dropped 3 bases, with 13 bases sitting between them. This CDR3 is CASSQAPSVFYEQYF. The CDR3 coding sequence is TGTGCCAGCAGCCAAGCTCCCAGCGTCTTCTACGAGCAGTACTTC.

In its sample, this clonotype was seen many times. This chain connects TRBV19 to TRBJ2-7, with unresolved D. The CDR3 extends over 14 amino acids. From germline, CDR1 is LNHDA and CDR2 SQIVND (reference sequence). The V and J ends lost 3 bases and 2 bases respectively, with 11 bases between them. CDR3 region: CASSIQTTTYEQYF. In DNA form, the CDR3 reads TGTGCCAGTAGTATCCAAACGACCACCTACGAGCAGTACTTC.

This clonotype occurred many times. The chain combines TRBV20-1 with TRBJ2-5; 10 bases line up with TRBD2. Germline lookup yields CDR1 DFQATT and CDR2 SNEGSKA (reference sequence). CDR3 length equals 17 residues. With 2 bases clipped from V and 3 bases from J, the junction kept 12 bases outside the gene matches. CDR3 coding DNA: TGCAGTGCTAGAATTACCGGGACTAGCGTGTCAAAAGAGACCCAGTACTTC. Translating it yields CSARITGTSVSKETQYF.

The chain is built from TRBV2 and TRBJ2-1, with 7 bases lining up with TRBD2. Germline V lookup: CDR1 SNHLY, CDR2 FYNNEI. CDR3 length: 15 amino acids. V gave up 3 bases and J gave up 0 bases; unmatched junction bases: 2. CDR3 coding DNA: TGTGCCAGCAGTGAGTCGGGAGGCTCCTACAATGAGCAGTTCTTC. It encodes CASSESGGSYNEQFF.

This clonotype was observed many times. The chain uses TRBV20-1 and TRBJ2-3, with TRBD2 matching 10 bases. The junction had 5 bases not matched to a gene; V was cut back by 3 bases and J by 5 bases. Germline V gene data show CDR1 as DFQATT and CDR2 as SNEGSKA (reference sequence). The CDR3 has 14 amino acids. CDR3 sequence (DNA): TGCAGTGCTAGGAGCGGGGGGGCCTTAGATACGCAGTATTTT. It is translated as CSARSGGALDTQYF.

At least ten counts were recorded for this clonotype. This chain joins TRBV3-1 and TRBJ2-7; 8 bases are shared with TRBD1. Germline trimming cut 1 base from V and 6 bases from J; bases unmatched to any gene: 5. The germline gives CDR1 LGHDT, CDR2 YNNKEL (reference sequence). The CDR3 runs 14 residues. CDR3 loop: CASSQAGTGLEQYF. The CDR3 coding sequence is TGTGCCAGCAGCCAAGCCGGGACAGGTCTCGAGCAGTACTTC.

This clonotype came up many times. The chain recombines TRBV5-4 with TRBJ1-1; 10 nucleotides align to TRBD1. Germline CDR1 and CDR2: SGHNT and YYREEE (reference sequence). The CDR3 runs to 16 residues. V trimming: 0 bases; J trimming: 2 bases; junction bases outside the gene matches: 4. CDR3 nucleotide sequence: TGTGCCAGCAGCTTGGGCGACAGGGGGCCTAACACTGAAGCTTTCTTT. Translation gives CASSLGDRGPNTEAFF.

This clonotype was counted at least ten times. The V call is TRBV20-1, the J call TRBJ2-1; 8 bases match TRBD1. V lost 5 bases and J lost 10; bases outside the gene matches: 4. Germline CDR1 reads DFQATT; CDR2 reads SNEGSKA (reference sequence). This CDR3 is built from 11 residues. CDR3 amino acids: CSARGDREQFF. In nucleotides, the CDR3 is TGCAGTGCTCGAGGGGACAGGGAGCAGTTCTTC.